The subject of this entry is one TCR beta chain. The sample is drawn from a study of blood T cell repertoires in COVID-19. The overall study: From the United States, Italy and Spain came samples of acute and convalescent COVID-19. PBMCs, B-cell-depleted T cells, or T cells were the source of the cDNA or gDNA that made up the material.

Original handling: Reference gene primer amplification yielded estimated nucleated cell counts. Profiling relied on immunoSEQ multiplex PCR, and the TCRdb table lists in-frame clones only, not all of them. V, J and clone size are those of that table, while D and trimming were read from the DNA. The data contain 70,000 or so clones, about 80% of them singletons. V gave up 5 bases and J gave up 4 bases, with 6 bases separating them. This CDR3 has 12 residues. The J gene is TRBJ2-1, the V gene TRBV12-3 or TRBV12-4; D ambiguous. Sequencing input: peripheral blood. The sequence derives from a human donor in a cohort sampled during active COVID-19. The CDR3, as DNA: TGTGCCAGCAGTCAAGCTTACAATGAGCAGTTCTTC. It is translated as CASSQAYNEQFF.